The rows below give T cell receptor beta chains drawn from one sample of a study of blood T cells in healthy people across ages. TCRdb reprocessed the 5' RACE reads with MiXCR, giving one entry per CDR3 protein. This sample has roughly 930,000 distinct CDR3 sequences; roughly 52% occur once, and the top ten carry 13%. The sequenced sample consisted of blood. These receptors were obtained from a man aged 25 to 40 in good health. The CDR3 runs from the conserved cysteine through the conserved F or W. Fields, in order: clone size, V gene, J gene, D gene, CDR3 length, CDR3 DNA, CDR3 protein. A D gene is named only where the DNA matches it firmly. Clone size is shown for a subset of rows, as once, few, many or a class of expanded clone.

size: NA; V: TRBV11-2; J: TRBJ1-4; D: TRBD1; length: 17; DNA: TGTGCCAGCAGTTCAAAGGAGGTCCAGGACAGGGACGAAAAACTGTTTTTT; CDR3: CASSSKEVQDRDEKLFF
size: NA; V: TRBV7-2; J: TRBJ1-2; D: NA; length: 14; DNA: TGTGCCAGCAGCTTAGCTGAGTTCCAGTATGGCTACACCTTC; CDR3: CASSLAEFQYGYTF
size: NA; V: TRBV6-1; J: TRBJ2-3; D: NA; length: 13; DNA: TGTGCCAGCAGTGAAGTGCGGGTAGATACGCAGTATTTT; CDR3: CASSEVRVDTQYF
size: few; V: TRBV29-1; J: TRBJ2-7; D: NA; length: 15; DNA: TGCAGCGTTGTGAAAGGGACGTCGTCCTCCTACGAGCAGTACTTC; CDR3: CSVVKGTSSSYEQYF
size: few; V: TRBV4-1; J: TRBJ1-3; D: NA; length: 14; DNA: TGCGCCAGCAGCCAAGACCCCGGGCTAGACACCATATATTTT; CDR3: CASSQDPGLDTIYF
size: NA; V: TRBV20-1; J: TRBJ2-1; D: TRBD2; length: 16; DNA: TGCAGTGCTCAATTCGGGGGTAGCGGGGGGAACAATGAGCAGTTCTTC; CDR3: CSAQFGGSGGNNEQFF
size: few; V: TRBV4-1; J: TRBJ2-3; D: NA; length: 16; DNA: TGCGCCAGCAGCCCCTATTCCAGGGCTTCGGGAGATACGCAGTATTTT; CDR3: CASSPYSRASGDTQYF
size: NA; V: TRBV6-1; J: TRBJ1-6; D: NA; length: 18; DNA: TGTGTCAGCAGTGAAGGGAGGGTGAGGGCCTCCTATAATTCACCCCTCCACTTT; CDR3: CVSSEGRVRASYNSPLHF
size: NA; V: TRBV28; J: TRBJ1-2; D: NA; length: 11; DNA: TGTGCCAGCGCCCAGGGCTATGGCTACACCTTC; CDR3: CASAQGYGYTF
size: NA; V: TRBV27; J: TRBJ1-6; D: TRBD1; length: 14; DNA: TGTGCCAGCAGTCGGGACAGCCCGAATTCACCCCTCCACTTT; CDR3: CASSRDSPNSPLHF
size: NA; V: TRBV10-3; J: TRBJ2-1; D: TRBD2; length: 18; DNA: TGTGCCATCAGTGGGGGGCTAGCGGGAGCTATCTCCTACAATGAGCAGTTCTTC; CDR3: CAISGGLAGAISYNEQFF
size: NA; V: TRBV20-1; J: TRBJ2-3; D: TRBD2; length: 13; DNA: TGCAGTGCTTCACAGACGGGGGGAGATACGCAGTATTTT; CDR3: CSASQTGGDTQYF
size: few; V: TRBV6-2/TRBV6-3; J: TRBJ2-5; D: TRBD1; length: 17; DNA: TGTGCCAGCAGTTACTCGAATCGGGGACAGGAGTCGGGTGAGCAGTACTTC; CDR3: CASSYSNRGQESGEQYF
size: once; V: TRBV3-1; J: TRBJ2-2; D: NA; length: 14; DNA: TGTGCCAGCAGCCAGAGTGACAGGACCGGGGAGCTGTTTTTT; CDR3: CASSQSDRTGELFF
size: NA; V: TRBV10-3; J: TRBJ1-2; D: TRBD1; length: 15; DNA: TGTGCCATCAGTGGTTCGGACAGGGGGTCTTATGGCTACACCTTC; CDR3: CAISGSDRGSYGYTF
size: NA; V: TRBV5-1; J: TRBJ2-1; D: NA; length: 15; DNA: TGCGCCAGCAGCTTTGAGGGGGGCAGCCACAATGAGCAGTTCTTC; CDR3: CASSFEGGSHNEQFF
size: few; V: TRBV7-9; J: TRBJ1-2; D: NA; length: 14; DNA: TGTGCCAGCACCCACTCAGTGGGCGCCTATGGCTACACCTTC; CDR3: CASTHSVGAYGYTF
size: NA; V: TRBV24-1; J: TRBJ1-5; D: NA; length: 13; DNA: TGTGCCACCGCCCCAGGGGAAAGGCAGCCCCAGCATTTT; CDR3: CATAPGERQPQHF
size: few; V: TRBV7-8; J: TRBJ2-7; D: NA; length: 15; DNA: TGTGCCAGCAGCCTACAGGCGACCGTTTTAGGCGAGCAGTACTTC; CDR3: CASSLQATVLGEQYF
size: NA; V: TRBV10-3; J: TRBJ2-7; D: TRBD1; length: 14; DNA: TGTGCCATCAGTCCCGGACAGGCCTCCTACGAGCAGTACTTC; CDR3: CAISPGQASYEQYF
size: NA; V: TRBV9; J: TRBJ2-3; D: TRBD2; length: 17; DNA: TGTGCCAGCAGCGAGGGCGTAAGCGGGGGGTGGTCAGATACGCAGTATTTT; CDR3: CASSEGVSGGWSDTQYF
size: NA; V: TRBV5-1; J: TRBJ1-2; D: NA; length: 14; DNA: TGCGCCAGCAGCTTCGGGGAGGCTAACTATGGCTACACCTTC; CDR3: CASSFGEANYGYTF
size: few; V: TRBV13; J: TRBJ2-3; D: NA; length: 11; DNA: TGTGCCAGCGGGAAGACAGATACGCAGTATTTT; CDR3: CASGKTDTQYF
size: NA; V: TRBV5-1; J: TRBJ2-7; D: TRBD1; length: 16; DNA: TGCGCCAGCAGCTTGGAGGGGACAGGGGATACCTACGAGCAGTACTTC; CDR3: CASSLEGTGDTYEQYF
size: NA; V: TRBV7-3; J: TRBJ2-3; D: TRBD2; length: 15; DNA: TGTGCCAGCAGACCAAGCGGGGGGGCGGCAGATACGCAGTATTTT; CDR3: CASRPSGGAADTQYF
size: NA; V: TRBV7-2; J: TRBJ2-3; D: TRBD2; length: 15; DNA: TGTGCCAGCAGCTTAGCCCCCGCTAGCGGTAATACGCAGTATTTT; CDR3: CASSLAPASGNTQYF
size: NA; V: TRBV12-3/TRBV12-4; J: TRBJ2-5; D: NA; length: 12; DNA: TGTGCCAGCGGTATGAGCCAAGAGACCCAGTACTTC; CDR3: CASGMSQETQYF
size: NA; V: TRBV18; J: TRBJ2-1; D: TRBD1; length: 16; DNA: TGTGCCAGCTCACGGGGTTGGGACAGTTCCTACAATGAGCAGTTCTTC; CDR3: CASSRGWDSSYNEQFF
size: NA; V: TRBV3-1; J: TRBJ1-2; D: NA; length: 16; DNA: TGTGCCAGCAGACCCACCTACAGCCGGCCTAACTATGGCTACACCTTC; CDR3: CASRPTYSRPNYGYTF
size: NA; V: TRBV25-1; J: TRBJ1-4; D: NA; length: 15; DNA: TGTGCCAGCAGTCCCAGAGACGCGGGGTCTGAAAAACTGTTTTTT; CDR3: CASSPRDAGSEKLFF
size: NA; V: TRBV5-1; J: TRBJ1-5; D: NA; length: 15; DNA: TGCGCCAGCAGCTGGGACGGTTTTAGCAATCAGCCCCAGCATTTT; CDR3: CASSWDGFSNQPQHF
size: many; V: TRBV20-1; J: TRBJ2-7; D: NA; length: 13; DNA: TGCAGTGCTAGAGAAAGCCGCTCCTACGAGCAGTACTTC; CDR3: CSARESRSYEQYF
size: NA; V: TRBV20-1; J: TRBJ2-1; D: NA; length: 13; DNA: TGCAGTGCTTGGAAGGGGCTATACAATGAGCAGTTCTTC; CDR3: CSAWKGLYNEQFF
size: NA; V: TRBV29-1; J: TRBJ2-1; D: TRBD2; length: 16; DNA: TGCAGCGTTGCTAGCGGGGGCCTGACAATTTACAATGAGCAGTTCTTC; CDR3: CSVASGGLTIYNEQFF
size: NA; V: TRBV6-2/TRBV6-3; J: TRBJ2-7; D: NA; length: 12; DNA: TGTGCCAGCAGCGAGCAGACAGCCACCCAGTACTTC; CDR3: CASSEQTATQYF
size: few; V: TRBV12-3/TRBV12-4; J: TRBJ2-5; D: NA; length: 13; DNA: TGTGCCAGCAGACCTTCAGGGAGAGAGACCCAGTACTTC; CDR3: CASRPSGRETQYF
size: NA; V: TRBV6-5; J: TRBJ1-2; D: NA; length: 12; DNA: TGTGCCAGCAGTTACACAGGCCTCGGCTACACCTTC; CDR3: CASSYTGLGYTF
size: NA; V: TRBV27; J: TRBJ2-5; D: TRBD2; length: 16; DNA: TGTGCCAGCAGTCCTAGGACTAGCGGGGGAATCGAGACCCAGTACTTC; CDR3: CASSPRTSGGIETQYF
size: few; V: TRBV27; J: TRBJ2-7; D: TRBD2; length: 14; DNA: TGTGCCAGCAGCCTTAGCGGGGGATTCTACGAGCAGTACTTC; CDR3: CASSLSGGFYEQYF
size: NA; V: TRBV10-3; J: TRBJ2-1; D: NA; length: 14; DNA: TGTGCCATCGACCAGCGGAGGGGTTACAATGAGCAGTTCTTC; CDR3: CAIDQRRGYNEQFF
size: few; V: TRBV20-1; J: TRBJ2-7; D: TRBD1; length: 15; DNA: TGCAGTGCTAGAGGGAGGACAGGGATGACCCGGGAGCAGTACTTC; CDR3: CSARGRTGMTREQYF
size: NA; V: TRBV29-1; J: TRBJ1-1; D: TRBD1; length: 12; DNA: TGCAGCGGGGGACAGATGAACACTGAAGCTTTCTTT; CDR3: CSGGQMNTEAFF
size: NA; V: TRBV29-1; J: TRBJ2-7; D: TRBD2; length: 16; DNA: TGCAGCGTTGAAGAAGGGACTAGCGTGATCTACAATGAGCAGTACTTC; CDR3: CSVEEGTSVIYNEQYF